The 18 T cell receptor beta chains presented below share a single source sample, sequenced in a study of OX40 agonist ivuxolimab in advanced cancers. Receptor libraries were prepared by the immunoSEQ multiplex PCR assay. This is the immuneACCESS table as TCRdb keeps it, with only in-frame sequences that have V and J called. A part of the clones is gone; compared with another copy, unresolved V genes explain less than half, and the rest is unexplained. In this sample the table shows about 59,000 clones, 85% of which occur a single time. The top ten hold 3% to 4% of the sample. Sequenced here: CD4+ or CD8+ T cells sorted from blood, sampled in a trial of the OX40 agonist ivuxolimab. The receptors originated from an adult with an advanced solid tumor such as melanoma, head and neck, liver or kidney cancer.

The chain uses TRBV6-5 and TRBJ2-6; D remains unclear. The germline V gene encodes CDR1 MNHEY and CDR2 SVGAGI. The CDR3 contains 13 residues. V was pared by 0 bases and J by 6 bases, with 3 bases between. Here the CDR3 reads CASSYSPANVLTF. The CDR3, as DNA: TGTGCCAGCAGTTACTCCCCGGCCAACGTCCTGACTTTC.

The chain uses TRBV9 and TRBJ2-2, with 14 bases that match TRBD2. V lost 2 bases and J lost 6; bases outside the gene matches: 12. Germline CDR1 SGDLS, CDR2 YYNGEE. The CDR3 sequence is 19 residues long. The CDR3 nucleotides are TGTGCCAGCAGCGTCGGACTAGCGGGAGGAGAGGTCAAAGCCGGGGAGCTGTTTTTT. Translated: CASSVGLAGGEVKAGELFF.

This clone was seen a single time. V gene TRBV5-4 combines with J gene TRBJ1-3, with a weak D call TRBD1 (5 bases). V was shortened by 4 bases and J by 0 bases, with 17 bases between the two germline ends. This CDR3 has 17 residues. Germline V CDR1 and CDR2: SGHNT, YYREEE (reference sequence). CDR3 DNA: TGTGCCAGCAGCACCTGGGCGGGGCGGAGCTCTGGAAACACCATATATTTT. Protein sequence: CASSTWAGRSSGNTIYF.

CDR3: CASRTRDQPQHF. The CDR3, as DNA: TGTGCCAGCAGGACCAGGGATCAGCCCCAGCATTTT. This chain uses TRBV28 with TRBJ1-5, with D possibly matching TRBD1 (5 bases). The germline CDR1 and CDR2 sequences are MDHEN and SYDVKM. Trimming took 6 bases from V and 5 from J, leaving 8 bases between them. The CDR3 sequence is 12 residues long.

The chain is built from TRBV19 and TRBJ1-2; 8 bases align to TRBD1. Trimming cost V 6 bases and J 7 bases; bases outside gene matches: 7. Per germline, CDR1 LNHDA and CDR2 SQIVND (reference sequence). The CDR3 runs 13 residues. In DNA form, the CDR3 reads TGTGCCAGTAGCCTCGGACAGGGTTTTGGCTACACCTTC. Residues: CASSLGQGFGYTF. Looking up the rest from reference TRBV19 and TRBJ1-2 gives the full variable domain: DGGITQSPKYLFRKEGQNVTLSCEQNLNHDAMYWYRQDPGQGLRLIYYSQIVNDFQKGDIAEGYSVSREKKESFPLTVTSAQKNPTAFYLCASSLGQGFGYTFGSGTRLTVV.

This sequence joins TRBV2 and TRBJ1-1, with unresolved D. Germline V gives CDR1 SNHLY, CDR2 FYNNEI. The CDR3 consists of 11 residues. CDR3 coding DNA: TGTACAGTCGCAGCGAACACTGAAGCTTTCTTT. This codes for CTVAANTEAFF. Looking up the rest from reference TRBV2 and TRBJ1-1 gives the full variable domain: EPEVTQTPSHQVTQMGQEVILRCVPISNHLYFYWYRQILGQKVEFLVSFYNNEISEKSEIFDDQFSVERPDGSNFTLKIRSTKLEDSAMYFCTVAANTEAFFGQGTRLTVV.

The genes are TRBV5-3 and TRBJ2-3; possibly TRBD2 for D (5 bases). TRBV5-3 is an open reading frame whose function is uncertain. Trimming removed 0 bases from V and 0 bases from J, with 11 bases in between. The CDR3 runs to 16 residues. The CDR3 spells CARSLARRGSTDTQYF. CDR3 nucleotides: TGTGCCAGAAGCTTGGCGCGGCGCGGGAGCACAGATACGCAGTATTTT.

The chain is built from TRBV2 and TRBJ1-2, with unresolved D. Germline V lookup: CDR1 SNHLY, CDR2 FYNNEI. The CDR3 loop spans 13 amino acids. The V end was cut by 7 bases, the J end by 8 bases, with 17 bases between. The DNA for the CDR3 is TGTGCCAGCACCTCGGACGCCGGGTCAGGCTACACCTTC. It is translated as CASTSDAGSGYTF.

The chain couples TRBV7-6 to TRBJ2-1; the D gene is possibly TRBD2 (5 bases). Germline V lookup: CDR1 SGHVS, CDR2 FNYEAQ. The V and J ends lost 1 base and 4 bases respectively, with 8 bases between them. CDR3 length equals 14 residues. DNA for the CDR3: TGTGCCAGCAGCTTAGGGCGGGTTTACAATGAGCAGTTCTTC. It encodes CASSLGRVYNEQFF.

The chain carries TRBV6-8 and TRBJ2-3; TRBD1 matches 7 bases. CDR1 and CDR2 (germline): MNHGY, SAAAGT. CDR3 length: 15 residues. The trim removed 6 bases at V and 3 bases at J, leaving 9 bases unmatched. CDR3 sequence (DNA): TGTGCCAGCAGCGTGGACAGGATGTTGACAGATACGCAGTATTTT. It is translated as CASSVDRMLTDTQYF.

The V call is TRBV7-9, the J call TRBJ1-4; D gene ambiguous. Germline lookup yields CDR1 SEHNR and CDR2 FQNEAQ (reference sequence). Between the trimmed V and J ends, which lost 1 base and 8 bases, there was a span of 11 bases. The CDR3 extends over 14 amino acids. The CDR3 DNA reads TGTGCCAGCAGCTTAGGTCGGAGCGGGGAAAAACTGTTTTTT. It specifies CASSLGRSGEKLFF.

The CDR3 region has the DNA TGTGCCAGCAGTGAAGGGACGGTGGGGGGTGAAAAACTGTTTTTT. Translation: CASSEGTVGGEKLFF. The rearrangement links TRBV6-1 to TRBJ1-4, with a weak D call TRBD1 (5 bases). The CDR3 loop spans 15 amino acids. V was pared by 1 base and J by 7 bases, with 13 bases between. In germline, CDR1 is MNHNS, CDR2 SASEGT.

This chain uses TRBV6-5 with TRBJ1-1; weak D call: TRBD1 (6 bases). Trimming shortened V by 4 bases and J by 1 base, and 7 bases separated the two germline ends. Looked up from germline, CDR1 is MNHEY and CDR2 is SVGAGI. The CDR3 loop spans 13 amino acids. CDR3 DNA sequence: TGTGCCAGCAGTTTGGACAGGAACACTGAAGCTTTCTTT. Protein sequence: CASSLDRNTEAFF.

V and J are TRBV5-1 and TRBJ1-2; tentatively, D is TRBD1 (6 bases). The V end lost 0 bases, the J end lost 2 bases, and 11 bases lay between the germline ends. The CDR3 covers 15 residues. Per germline, CDR1 SGHRS and CDR2 YFSETQ. DNA of the CDR3: TGCGCCAGCAGCTTGGATGGACAGCTAAACTATGGCTACACCTTC. It is translated as CASSLDGQLNYGYTF.

The V gene is TRBV4-1, the J gene TRBJ1-1, with D unclear. This CDR3 is built from 13 residues. Germline CDR1 and CDR2: MGHRA and YSYEKL. The V end was cut by 3 bases, the J end by 1 base, with 6 bases between. In DNA, the CDR3 is TGCGCCAGCAGCCAGAAGAGGAACACTGAAGCTTTCTTT. This encodes CASSQKRNTEAFF.

The rearrangement uses TRBV7-8 and TRBJ2-1; 12 positions match TRBD2. CDR1 is SGHVS and CDR2 is FQNEAQ in the germline V gene. Losses at the gene ends were 3 bases for V and 3 bases for J; bases not matched to a gene: 6. The CDR3 loop spans 17 amino acids. The CDR3 DNA sequence: TGTGCCAGCAGCTTCGGAACTAGCGGGAGGATCTACAATGAGCAGTTCTTC. Residues: CASSFGTSGRIYNEQFF. The whole variable domain, filled in from reference TRBV7-8 and TRBJ2-1, reads GAGVSQSPRYKVAKRGQDVALRCDPISGHVSLFWYQQALGQGPEFLTYFQNEAQLDKSGLPSDRFFAERPEGSVSTLKIQRTQQEDSAVYLCASSFGTSGRIYNEQFFGPGTRLTVL.

The chain couples TRBV9 to TRBJ2-4; 8 positions match TRBD1. This CDR3 is 14 amino acids long. CDR1 and CDR2 from the germline V gene are SGDLS and YYNGEE. Trimming removed 3 bases from V and 3 bases from J; junction bases left unmatched: 2. For the CDR3, the DNA is TGTGCCAGCAGCGCGACAGGGGACAAAAACATTCAGTACTTC. Translating it yields CASSATGDKNIQYF.

This rearrangement joins TRBV5-6 to TRBJ1-6; 7 bases fit TRBD1. Germline loops: CDR1 SGHDT, CDR2 YYEEEE. The CDR3 has 16 residues. V was clipped by 0 bases and J by 10 bases; unmatched bases: 10. The CDR3 region has the DNA TGTGCCAGCAGCTTGGAAGGGGGCTATAGTGGATCACCCCTCCACTTT. Its translation is CASSLEGGYSGSPLHF.